Below, 6 T cell receptor beta chains from the same sample are listed, as sequenced in a study of blood T cell repertoires in COVID-19. Libraries were prepared by immunoSEQ multiplex PCR; TCRdb keeps only in-frame clonotypes and omits some of them. The sample lists 200,000 to 300,000 clones; 88% were seen once. The sample comprised PBMCs or T cells enriched from blood (not recorded which). Receptors were obtained from a woman in her thirties or forties with acute COVID-19.

The CDR3: CASSLGHREGGYTF. The CDR3 region has the DNA TGTGCCAGCAGCTTAGGGCACAGGGAGGGTGGCTACACCTTC. The chain has TRBV7-9 and TRBJ1-2, with TRBD1 as a possible D gene (6 bases). The CDR3 runs 14 residues. The germline V gene has CDR1 SEHNR and CDR2 FQNEAQ (reference sequence). Trimming left V 1 base short and J 7 bases short, with 13 bases between.

The chain has TRBV5-6 and TRBJ1-2, with a weak D call TRBD1 (5 bases). Trimming cost V 4 bases and J 0 bases, with 13 bases left between them. The CDR3 extends over 15 amino acids. In germline, CDR1 is SGHDT, CDR2 YYEEEE. CDR3 protein: CASSRKAGPNYGYTF. The CDR3 DNA reads as TGTGCCAGCAGCAGAAAAGCAGGGCCTAACTATGGCTACACCTTC.

This clone was found once. This sequence joins TRBV5-1 and TRBJ2-5; 12 nucleotides align to TRBD2. The junction had 4 bases not matched to a gene; V was cut back by 4 bases and J by 0 bases. Germline V CDR1 and CDR2: SGHRS, YFSETQ. This CDR3 has 16 residues. Written as DNA, the CDR3 is TGCGCCAGCAGCACCGGGACTAGCGGGTACCAAGAGACCCAGTACTTC. Translation gives CASSTGTSGYQETQYF. The entire variable domain, with the rest obtained from reference TRBV5-1 and TRBJ2-5, is as follows: KAGVTQTPRYLIKTRGQQVTLSCSPISGHRSVSWYQQTPGQGLQFLFEYFSETQRNKGNFPGRFSGRQFSNSRSEMNVSTLELGDSALYLCASSTGTSGYQETQYFGPGTRLLVL.

The chain joins TRBV25-1 to TRBJ2-5, with TRBD1 matching 8 bases. Looked up from germline, CDR1 is MGHDK and CDR2 is SYGVNS. The J segment lost 4 bases and the V segment lost 6 bases, leaving 7 bases of the junction unmatched. The CDR3 covers 14 residues. The CDR3 reads CASSIQGVGETQYF. The DNA of the CDR3 is TGTGCCAGCAGCATACAGGGGGTCGGAGAGACCCAGTACTTC.

The chain joins TRBV6-5 to TRBJ1-1; 7 nucleotides align to TRBD1. Trimming cost V 8 bases and J 0 bases; bases outside gene matches: 6. Germline loops: CDR1 MNHEY, CDR2 SVGAGI. The CDR3 spans 14 residues. CDR3 loop: CASHRQGLNTEAFF. The CDR3 bases are TGTGCCAGCCACCGACAGGGCTTGAACACTGAAGCTTTCTTT.

This chain joins TRBV5-1 and TRBJ1-4; D is possibly TRBD1 (5 bases). Looked up from germline, CDR1 is SGHRS and CDR2 is YFSETQ. CDR3 length: 15 residues. The V gene lost 3 bases and the J gene lost 0 bases, with 9 bases spanning the gap. CDR3 bases: TGCGCCAGCAGCTCTAGGGGTGCAACTAATGAAAAACTGTTTTTT. Amino acid sequence: CASSSRGATNEKLFF.